These 14 T cell receptor beta chains were all obtained from the same sample, sequenced in a study of shared clonotypes between healthy human individuals. Profiled with immunoSEQ multiplex PCR; TCRdb holds only in-frame clones, not every one. In the table there are some 1,600,000 clones, 95% to 99% of which are singletons. The specimen sequenced was naive CD4+ T cells sorted from blood. Subset: CD45RA+ positively selected. The receptors were sampled from a man between 25 and 39 years old in good health.

V is TRBV28 and J is TRBJ2-2, with D maybe TRBD2 (5 bases). The CDR3 runs to 14 residues. Germline loops: CDR1 MDHEN, CDR2 SYDVKM. V dropped 7 bases and J dropped 1 base, with 10 bases sitting between them. The CDR3 DNA reads as TGTGCCAGCACCTTTAGCGAGAACACCGGGGAGCTGTTTTTT. Amino acids: CASTFSENTGELFF.

This chain links TRBV10-2 with TRBJ1-5; possibly TRBD1 for D (5 bases). The CDR3 runs to 13 residues. V gave up 2 bases and J gave up 7 bases, with 9 bases separating them. Looked up from germline, CDR1 is WSHSY and CDR2 is SAAADI. CDR3 residues: CASSERGSQPQHF. The CDR3 DNA is TGCGCCAGCAGTGAGAGGGGCAGCCAGCCCCAGCATTTT.

CDR3 sequence: CASRSVSSGNYNEQFF. As DNA, the CDR3 is TGTGCCAGCAGGAGCGTTTCCAGCGGGAATTACAATGAGCAGTTCTTC. J is TRBJ2-1 and V is TRBV27; TRBD2 aligns across 7 bases. The germline gives CDR1 MNHEY, CDR2 SMNVEV (reference sequence). After removal of 6 bases from V and 4 bases from J, the junction contained 12 bases not matched to a gene. CDR3 length equals 16 residues.

The rearrangement links TRBV5-1 to TRBJ2-7; no reliable D call. Germline V gene sequence: CDR1 SGHRS, CDR2 YFSETQ. The ends were cut back, 5 bases at V and 9 bases at J, with 18 bases in the middle. The CDR3 has 13 amino acids. CDR3 sequence (DNA): TGCGCCAGCAGAGCCGAGGTGGCTGGTTCGCAGTACTTC. Protein product: CASRAEVAGSQYF.

The chain has TRBV2 and TRBJ2-5; 10 bases are a match to TRBD2. Looked up from germline, CDR1 is SNHLY and CDR2 is FYNNEI. With V trimmed by 8 bases and J by 2 bases, 8 bases remained unmatched. The length of the CDR3 is 15 residues. The CDR3 loop reads CASGRKTSGQETQYF. The CDR3 region has the DNA TGTGCCAGCGGAAGGAAGACTAGCGGGCAAGAGACCCAGTACTTC.

The rearrangement joins TRBV9 to TRBJ1-5; weak D call: TRBD1 (6 bases). Trimming stripped 3 bases from V and 5 bases from J, with 15 bases between. The CDR3 has 15 residues. CDR1 is SGDLS and CDR2 is YYNGEE in the germline V gene. The CDR3 here is CASSGLGGGDQPQHF. The DNA for the CDR3 is TGTGCCAGCAGCGGACTCGGGGGCGGGGATCAGCCCCAGCATTTT.

The chain uses TRBV29-1 and TRBJ1-1, with D possibly matching TRBD1 (5 bases). Trimming took off 1 base at V and 5 bases at J, with 14 bases between the two ends. CDR3 length: 14 residues. Germline values: CDR1 SQVTM, CDR2 ANQGSEA. The CDR3 DNA reads TGCAGCGTTGAAGTCGGGGCCGCTGGGACTGAAGCTTTCTTT. Amino acids: CSVEVGAAGTEAFF.

The chain recombines TRBV6-6 with TRBJ2-7; 8 nucleotides agree with TRBD1. Germline values: CDR1 MNHNY, CDR2 SVGAGI (reference sequence). The CDR3 contains 15 residues. With 7 bases clipped from V and 0 bases from J, the junction kept 8 bases outside the gene matches. CDR3 DNA: TGTGCCAGCAAATTCCAGGGGGCCAGCTCCTACGAGCAGTACTTC. Translated, it gives CASKFQGASSYEQYF.

Note on this clone: The sample carries other DNA sequences with the same CDR3. The chain carries TRBV5-1 and TRBJ2-2; TRBD1 agrees at 7 bases. CDR1 and CDR2 from the germline V gene are SGHRS and YFSETQ. The CDR3 is 16 residues long. Trimming at V came to 3 bases and at J to 2 bases, leaving 7 bases not matched to a gene. The CDR3: CASSYSGTVNTGELFF. CDR3 nucleotides: TGCGCCAGCAGCTACTCCGGGACAGTAAACACCGGGGAGCTGTTTTTT.

The J gene is TRBJ2-7, the V gene TRBV11-3; D is unresolved. Germline CDR1 SGHNT, CDR2 YENEEA. Trimming removed 5 bases at V and 1 base at J, with 15 bases between. The CDR3 contains 15 residues. Here the CDR3 DNA reads TGTGCCAGCAGCCGCAACGGCGGATCTTCCTACGAGCAGTACTTC. Its protein product is CASSRNGGSSYEQYF.

J is TRBJ1-4 and V is TRBV5-1; D unresolved. This CDR3 is built from 14 residues. V was shortened by 4 bases and J by 0 bases, with 7 bases between the two germline ends. Germline CDR1 SGHRS, CDR2 YFSETQ. This chain's CDR3 is CASSQQTTNEKLFF. Written as DNA, the CDR3 is TGCGCCAGCAGCCAACAGACAACTAATGAAAAACTGTTTTTT.

The chain's CDR3 is CASSLGGELGSQYF. CDR3 in DNA: TGTGCCAGCAGCTTAGGGGGCGAGTTAGGTTCGCAGTATTTT. V gene TRBV7-2 combines with J gene TRBJ2-3, with TRBD1 as a possible D gene (5 bases). The CDR3 totals 14 residues. The V end was cut by 1 base, the J end by 10 bases, with 15 bases between. Germline-derived CDR1 and CDR2 are SGHTA and FQGNSA.

Only one count was recorded for this clone. This chain joins TRBV21-1 and TRBJ2-1. TRBV21-1 is flagged as a pseudogene. The CDR3 length is 16 residues. The DNA of the CDR3 is TGTGCCAGCAGCCAACCCTGGGGGAGCTCCTACAATGAGCAGTTCTTC. It translates to CASSQPWGSSYNEQFF.

This chain links TRBV14 with TRBJ2-1; TRBD2 matches 14 bases. The trim removed 5 bases at V and 8 bases at J, leaving 5 bases unmatched. The CDR3 runs to 15 residues. Germline CDR1 is SGHDN and CDR2 is FVKESK. The CDR3 nucleotides read TGTGCCAGCAGCGGGACTAGCGGGAGCTTCTATGAGCAGTTCTTC. It translates to CASSGTSGSFYEQFF.